The 28 T cell receptor beta chains given below trace back to one sample, sequenced in a study of glioma-infiltrating T cells after dendritic cell vaccination. Only in-frame clones appear in the TCRdb table, and some are missing; sequencing was by immunoSEQ multiplex PCR. The data hold about 82,000 clones, with about 87% observed a single time. The sample was blood, taken before dendritic cell vaccination. The receptor source for this set is a human donor with glioblastoma.

This clone was observed a handful of times. This CDR3 is also generated by other DNA sequences in the sample. This chain joins TRBV7-2 and TRBJ1-1, with D hard to call. Deletions cut 5 bases from V and 0 bases from J, with 10 bases between. The V gene's germline CDR1 is SGHTA and CDR2 FQGNSA. CDR3 length: 14 residues. The CDR3: CASSPGGLNTEAFF. The CDR3 DNA follows: TGTGCCAGCAGCCCCGGAGGTTTGAACACTGAAGCTTTCTTT.

The chain uses TRBV5-4 and TRBJ2-3, with TRBD2 matching over 11 bases. Germline loops: CDR1 SGHNT, CDR2 YYREEE (reference sequence). This CDR3 is built from 15 residues. Germline trimming cut 10 bases from V and 4 bases from J; bases unmatched to any gene: 11. Written as DNA, the CDR3 is TGTGCCGGCCAACGACTAGCGGGAACCGCAGATACGCAGTATTTT. Encoded protein: CAGQRLAGTADTQYF.

The genes are TRBV6-6 and TRBJ1-1, with no clear D. The CDR3 runs 14 residues. Germline CDR1 reads MNHNY; CDR2 reads SVGAGI (reference sequence). The germline V and J ends were trimmed by 6 bases and 3 bases, with 14 bases remaining between them. As DNA, the CDR3 is TGTGCCAGCAGGCCTGAGGTGAGGGACACTGAAGCTTTCTTT. It encodes CASRPEVRDTEAFF.

The chain couples TRBV19 to TRBJ1-6; no reliable D call. This CDR3 is 12 amino acids long. V was shortened by 9 bases and J by 8 bases, with 11 bases between the two germline ends. Germline CDR1 is LNHDA and CDR2 is SQIVND (reference sequence). Here the CDR3 reads CASKTGDSPLHF. In DNA, the CDR3 is TGTGCCAGCAAAACCGGGGATTCACCCCTCCACTTT.

The chain carries TRBV5-1 and TRBJ2-1, with 10 bases identical to TRBD2. The V segment lost 3 bases and the J segment 9 bases; nucleotides outside the gene matches: 15. Germline CDR1 and CDR2: SGHRS and YFSETQ. The CDR3 extends over 17 amino acids. CDR3 DNA: TGCGCCAGCAGCTCCTCCGGGGCTAGCGGGAGTGGGGGTGAGCAGTTCTTC. This encodes CASSSSGASGSGGEQFF.

This rearrangement joins TRBV4-1 to TRBJ1-2; 9 nucleotides align to TRBD1. This CDR3 has 13 amino acids. Germline V gene data show CDR1 as MGHRA and CDR2 as YSYEKL. With 4 bases clipped from V and 5 bases from J, the junction kept 2 bases outside the gene matches. Written as DNA, the CDR3 is TGCGCCAGCAGCCTGGACAGGGGATATGGCTACACCTTC. Its translation: CASSLDRGYGYTF.

This clone has just a few counts. The chain recombines TRBV7-9 with TRBJ2-1, with D perhaps matching TRBD2 (6 bases). Trimming took 4 bases from V and 2 from J, leaving 9 bases between them. The CDR3 has 14 residues. Germline CDR1 is SEHNR and CDR2 is FQNEAQ (reference sequence). The CDR3 region is CASSWAGTYNEQFF. The CDR3 nucleotides read TGTGCCAGCAGCTGGGCGGGGACCTACAATGAGCAGTTCTTC.

CDR3 region: CASSQTGARYTF. The CDR3 nucleotides read TGCGCCAGCAGCCAGACAGGGGCCCGCTACACCTTC. This rearrangement joins TRBV4-1 to TRBJ1-2; TRBD1 agrees at 8 bases. The CDR3 extends over 12 amino acids. The V and J ends lost 3 bases and 9 bases, in that order; junction bases with no gene match: 3. Germline lookup yields CDR1 MGHRA and CDR2 YSYEKL.

The CDR3 reads CASSKGGTTYNEQFF. As DNA, the CDR3 is TGTGCCAGCAGCAAAGGGGGGACAACTTACAATGAGCAGTTCTTC. The V gene is TRBV21-1, the J gene TRBJ2-1; the D segment call TRBD1 is taken from the table without a DNA check. TRBV21-1 is given as a pseudogene. The CDR3 has 15 amino acids.

This clone has only one observation. This chain uses TRBV7-3 with TRBJ2-2; the match to TRBD2 covers 16 bases. The CDR3 length is 17 residues. J gave up 5 bases and V 3 bases, and 3 bases lay outside the gene matches. Germline V CDR1 and CDR2: SGHTA, FQGTGA. The CDR3, as DNA: TGTGCCAGCAGCTTGGGACTAGCGGGAGGGCGGACCGGGGAGCTGTTTTTT. Translation: CASSLGLAGGRTGELFF.

The CDR3 loop is CASRSEDRLNTEAFF. Written as DNA, the CDR3 is TGTGCCAGCAGGTCGGAGGACCGGTTGAACACTGAAGCTTTCTTT. The chain links TRBV6-6 to TRBJ1-1; D unclear. Trimming cost V 6 bases and J 0 bases, with 14 bases left between them. This CDR3 comprises 15 residues. Germline CDR1 is MNHNY and CDR2 is SVGAGI (reference sequence).

CDR3 sequence reads: CASSPGAGMGEQYF. CDR3 coding DNA: TGTGCCAGCAGCCCCGGCGCAGGTATGGGTGAGCAGTACTTC. The V gene is TRBV7-3, the J gene TRBJ2-7; D is unclear. V lost 5 bases to trimming and J lost 7 bases, with 18 bases between them. The germline V gene has CDR1 SGHTA and CDR2 FQGTGA. This CDR3 contains 14 residues.

The genes are TRBV5-1 and TRBJ1-1; 8 nucleotides match TRBD1. CDR3 size: 14 residues. Trimming cost V 7 bases and J 0 bases; bases outside gene matches: 5. The V gene's germline CDR1 is SGHRS and CDR2 YFSETQ. CDR3 sequence: CASGSGGLNTEAFF. CDR3 DNA sequence: TGCGCCAGCGGTTCAGGGGGCCTGAACACTGAAGCTTTCTTT.

The gene calls are TRBV25-1 and TRBJ2-5; possible D gene TRBD1, 5 bases. The germline gives CDR1 MGHDK, CDR2 SYGVNS. The length of the CDR3 is 13 residues. Trimming left V 6 bases short and J 1 base short, with 9 bases between. CDR3 DNA sequence: TGTGCCAGCAGCAGGGTAGGCCAAGAGACCCAGTACTTC. Translation: CASSRVGQETQYF.

This chain links TRBV19 with TRBJ2-7; 10 nucleotides match TRBD2. Germline trimming cut 5 bases from V and 7 bases from J; bases unmatched to any gene: 11. Germline-derived CDR1 and CDR2 are LNHDA and SQIVND (reference sequence). The CDR3 loop spans 15 amino acids. The CDR3 loop is CASSWGLALVGEQYF. As DNA, the CDR3 is TGTGCCAGTAGTTGGGGACTAGCGCTCGTGGGAGAGCAGTACTTC. The variable domain in full, completed from reference TRBV19 and TRBJ2-7, reads DGGITQSPKYLFRKEGQNVTLSCEQNLNHDAMYWYRQDPGQGLRLIYYSQIVNDFQKGDIAEGYSVSREKKESFPLTVTSAQKNPTAFYLCASSWGLALVGEQYFGPGTRLTVT.

The chain has TRBV5-1 and TRBJ2-7; TRBD1 aligns across 7 bases. V dropped 0 bases and J dropped 0; count of bases not matched to a gene: 3. This CDR3 contains 15 residues. The germline V gene encodes CDR1 SGHRS and CDR2 YFSETQ. CDR3 region: CASSLEQGPSYEQYF. In DNA form, the CDR3 reads TGCGCCAGCAGCTTGGAACAGGGGCCCTCCTACGAGCAGTACTTC. Combining the CDR3 with reference TRBV5-1 and TRBJ2-7 gives the whole variable domain KAGVTQTPRYLIKTRGQQVTLSCSPISGHRSVSWYQQTPGQGLQFLFEYFSETQRNKGNFPGRFSGRQFSNSRSEMNVSTLELGDSALYLCASSLEQGPSYEQYFGPGTRLTVT.

The chain uses TRBV19 and TRBJ1-2; 7 bases line up with TRBD1. The V gene end was trimmed by 5 bases and the J gene end by 8 bases; junction bases not matched to a gene: 5. Per the germline V gene, CDR1 is LNHDA and CDR2 is SQIVND (reference sequence). This CDR3 spans 12 amino acids. CDR3 coding DNA: TGTGCCAGTAGTTTCCACAGGGGCGGCTACACCTTC. Its protein product is CASSFHRGGYTF.

The chain carries TRBV10-1 and TRBJ2-4; D is perhaps TRBD2 (6 bases). The V and J ends lost 5 bases and 9 bases respectively, with 23 bases between them. The germline gives CDR1 WNHNN, CDR2 SYGVQD (reference sequence). The CDR3 runs 16 residues. CDR3 bases: TGCGCCAGCAGTCCGGACTCCCCTGATCGGGGAGGCATTCAGTACTTC. This sequence encodes CASSPDSPDRGGIQYF.

The chain has TRBV9 and TRBJ2-3; 8 nucleotides line up with TRBD2. The CDR3 has 16 amino acids. Germline V gene sequence: CDR1 SGDLS, CDR2 YYNGEE. V lost 3 bases, J lost 4 bases, and 10 bases stayed unmatched. The CDR3 nucleotides are TGTGCCAGCAGCGCCCAGGGACTAGAGGTGTCAGATACGCAGTATTTT. Amino acids: CASSAQGLEVSDTQYF.

This clone was counted a single time. The chain has TRBV11-3 and TRBJ2-5; 7 bases agree with TRBD2. Germline loops: CDR1 SGHNT, CDR2 YENEEA. The CDR3 loop spans 15 amino acids. V dropped 3 bases and J dropped 5; count of bases not matched to a gene: 9. The CDR3 DNA sequence: TGTGCCAGCAGCTTCGCGGGACTACGCACGGAGACCCAGTACTTC. This gives the protein CASSFAGLRTETQYF.

This rearrangement joins TRBV6-5 to TRBJ1-3, with 8 nucleotides matching TRBD1. V shed 7 bases, J shed 2 bases, and the junction held 4 bases outside the gene matches. CDR3 length: 14 residues. CDR1 is MNHEY, CDR2 SVGAGI, per germline. The DNA of the CDR3 is TGTGCCAGCACCGGACAGGGAGCTGGAAACACCATATATTTT. It yields the protein CASTGQGAGNTIYF.

This clone was detected once. The chain combines TRBV5-1 with TRBJ2-5; TRBD1 matches 9 bases. Germline V gene data show CDR1 as SGHRS and CDR2 as YFSETQ. The CDR3 runs to 15 residues. Trimming cost V 7 bases and J 1 base; bases outside gene matches: 8. CDR3 coding DNA: TGCGCCAGCCGACCCGGGACAGGGTTCCAAGAGACCCAGTACTTC. Its protein is CASRPGTGFQETQYF.

This clone was seen a handful of times. The genes are TRBV5-4 and TRBJ2-3, with D possibly being TRBD2 (6 bases). The CDR3 is 15 residues long. Trimming pared 0 bases from V and 2 bases from J, leaving 10 bases between. The germline V gene has CDR1 SGHNT and CDR2 YYREEE (reference sequence). The CDR3 region is CASSLGDLNTDTQYF. The CDR3 nucleotides read TGTGCCAGCAGCTTGGGGGACTTAAACACAGATACGCAGTATTTT. Together with reference TRBV5-4 and TRBJ2-3, the CDR3 gives the full variable domain: ETGVTQSPTHLIKTRGQQVTLRCSSQSGHNTVSWYQQALGQGPQFIFQYYREEENGRGNFPPRFSGLQFPNYSSELNVNALELDDSALYLCASSLGDLNTDTQYFGPGTRLTVL.

CDR3 loop: CASRPTGGFGSQPQHF. In DNA form, the CDR3 reads TGTGCCAGCAGACCAACGGGGGGATTCGGGAGTCAGCCCCAGCATTTT. V usage is TRBV27 and J usage is TRBJ1-5; D perhaps matches TRBD1 (5 bases). Germline V lookup: CDR1 MNHEY, CDR2 SMNVEV (reference sequence). The CDR3 has 16 residues. With 6 bases removed from V and 6 bases from J, the gap between germline ends came to 21 bases.

Here the CDR3 reads CASSAQGSGSPTGELFF. CDR3 nucleotide sequence: TGTGCCAGCAGCGCACAGGGTTCGGGGAGTCCTACCGGGGAGCTGTTTTTT. This chain joins TRBV9 and TRBJ2-2; maybe TRBD1 (6 bases). The length of the CDR3 is 17 residues. Per the germline V gene, CDR1 is SGDLS and CDR2 is YYNGEE. V was cut by 3 bases and J by 5 bases, with 20 bases left in between.

The rearrangement links TRBV6-4 to TRBJ2-3; TRBD2 might be the D (5 bases). CDR3 length equals 13 residues. Looked up from germline, CDR1 is MRHNA and CDR2 is SNTAGT. Trimming stripped 4 bases from V and 4 bases from J, with 9 bases between. CDR3 region: CASSAGGSDTQYF. CDR3 nucleotides: TGTGCCAGCAGTGCAGGAGGCTCAGATACGCAGTATTTT.

The chain couples TRBV7-6 to TRBJ2-1; 7 bases align to TRBD1. The germline gives CDR1 SGHVS, CDR2 FNYEAQ. The CDR3 runs to 15 residues. V dropped 2 bases and J dropped 7; count of bases not matched to a gene: 8. The CDR3 is CASSLPKTTGNEQFF. The DNA of the CDR3 is TGTGCCAGCAGCTTACCAAAAACGACAGGGAATGAGCAGTTCTTC.

This chain connects TRBV11-1 to TRBJ2-7, with TRBD1 identical over 11 bases. The CDR3 is 16 residues long. Germline trimming cut 0 bases from V and 4 bases from J; bases unmatched to any gene: 5. The germline gives CDR1 SGHAT, CDR2 FQDESV (reference sequence). CDR3 in amino acids: CASSLALGQGEYEQYF. In DNA, the CDR3 is TGTGCCAGCAGCTTAGCGCTGGGACAGGGGGAGTACGAGCAGTACTTC.